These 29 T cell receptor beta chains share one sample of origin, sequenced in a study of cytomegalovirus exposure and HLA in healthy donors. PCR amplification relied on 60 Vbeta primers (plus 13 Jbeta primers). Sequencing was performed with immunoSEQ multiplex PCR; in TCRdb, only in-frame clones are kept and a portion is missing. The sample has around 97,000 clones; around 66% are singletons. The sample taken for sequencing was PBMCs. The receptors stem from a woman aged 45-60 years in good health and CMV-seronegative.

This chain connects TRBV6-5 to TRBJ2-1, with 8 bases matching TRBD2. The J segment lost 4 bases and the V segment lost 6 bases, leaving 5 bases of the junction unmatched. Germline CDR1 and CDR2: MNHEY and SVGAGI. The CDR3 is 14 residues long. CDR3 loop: CASSNGGDYNEQFF. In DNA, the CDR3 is TGTGCCAGCAGCAACGGGGGGGATTACAATGAGCAGTTCTTC.

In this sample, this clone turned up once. In nucleotides, the CDR3 is TGCGCCAGCAAAAGGCGGCTAGCCGACACCGGGGAGCTGTTTTTT. Amino acid sequence: CASKRRLADTGELFF. The J gene is TRBJ2-2, the V gene TRBV10-2; D possibly corresponds to TRBD2 (5 bases). Germline values: CDR1 WSHSY, CDR2 SAAADI. V lost 7 bases and J 3 bases, leaving 15 bases between the germline ends. This CDR3 has 15 amino acids.

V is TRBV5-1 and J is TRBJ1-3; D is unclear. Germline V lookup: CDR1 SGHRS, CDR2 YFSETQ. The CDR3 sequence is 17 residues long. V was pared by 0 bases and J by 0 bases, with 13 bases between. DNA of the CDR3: TGCGCCAGCAGCTTGGGTTTTATCTCCCGCTCTGGAAACACCATATATTTT. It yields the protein CASSLGFISRSGNTIYF.

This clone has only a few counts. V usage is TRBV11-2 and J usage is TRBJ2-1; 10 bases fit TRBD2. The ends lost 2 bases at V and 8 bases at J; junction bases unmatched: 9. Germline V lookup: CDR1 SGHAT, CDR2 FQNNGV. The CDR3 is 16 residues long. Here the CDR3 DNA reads TGTGCCAGCAGCTTAATGGTTTCTAGCGGGGGCCATGAGCAGTTCTTC. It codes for CASSLMVSSGGHEQFF.

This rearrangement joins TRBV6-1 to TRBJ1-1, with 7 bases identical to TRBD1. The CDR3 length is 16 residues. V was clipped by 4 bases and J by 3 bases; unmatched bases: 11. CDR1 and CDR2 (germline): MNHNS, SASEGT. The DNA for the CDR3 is TGTGCCAGCAGTGCCGGGACAGCTAGCGGGGACACTGAAGCTTTCTTT. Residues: CASSAGTASGDTEAFF.

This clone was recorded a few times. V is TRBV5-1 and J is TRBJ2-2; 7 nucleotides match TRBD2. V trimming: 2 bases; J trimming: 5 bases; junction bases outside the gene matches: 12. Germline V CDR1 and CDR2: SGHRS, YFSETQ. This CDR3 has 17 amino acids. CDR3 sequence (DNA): TGCGCCAGCAGCTTTGGTATCCAGCGGGGAGGGACCGGGGAGCTGTTTTTT. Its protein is CASSFGIQRGGTGELFF.

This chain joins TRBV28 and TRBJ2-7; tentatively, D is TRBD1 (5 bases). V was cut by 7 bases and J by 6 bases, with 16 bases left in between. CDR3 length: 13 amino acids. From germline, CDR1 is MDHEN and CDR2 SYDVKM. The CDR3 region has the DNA TGTGCCAGCACCCTTGCAGGGTCGGGCGAGCAGTACTTC. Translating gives CASTLAGSGEQYF.

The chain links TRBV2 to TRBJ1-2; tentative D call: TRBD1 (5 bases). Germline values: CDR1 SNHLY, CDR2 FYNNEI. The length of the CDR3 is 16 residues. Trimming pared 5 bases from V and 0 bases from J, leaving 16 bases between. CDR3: CASSYTQTETNYGYTF. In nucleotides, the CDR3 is TGTGCCAGCAGTTACACTCAGACAGAAACTAACTATGGCTACACCTTC.

The CDR3 loop is CASSFRLRVAYEQYF. CDR3 DNA sequence: TGTGCCAGCAGTTTCAGGTTACGCGTCGCGTACGAGCAGTACTTC. The V call is TRBV28, the J call TRBJ2-5; no definite D call. TRBJ2-7 matches the DNA end more closely, so the J call is doubtful. The germline CDR1 and CDR2 sequences are MDHEN and SYDVKM. The CDR3 spans 15 residues.

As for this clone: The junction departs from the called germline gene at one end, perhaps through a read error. CDR3: CASSPGGGPRETQYF. The CDR3 nucleotides are TGTGCTAGCAGCCCCGGTGGGGGCCCGAGGGAGACCCAGTACTTC. The V and J genes are TRBV7-7 and TRBJ2-5, with D perhaps TRBD1 (6 bases). The CDR3 spans 15 residues. CDR1 is SSHAT, CDR2 FNYEAQ, per germline (reference sequence).

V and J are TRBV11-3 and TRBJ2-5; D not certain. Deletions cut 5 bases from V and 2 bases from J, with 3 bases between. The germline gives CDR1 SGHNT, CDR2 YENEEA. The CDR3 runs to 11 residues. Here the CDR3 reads CASSLQETQYF. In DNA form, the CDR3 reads TGTGCCAGCAGCCTACAAGAGACCCAGTACTTC.

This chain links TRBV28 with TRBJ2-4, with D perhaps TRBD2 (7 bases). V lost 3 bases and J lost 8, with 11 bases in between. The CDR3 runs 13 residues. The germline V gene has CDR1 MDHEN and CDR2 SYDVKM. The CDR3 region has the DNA TGTGCCAGCAGTTTGGCGGGGGCGGACATTCAGTACTTC. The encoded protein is CASSLAGADIQYF.

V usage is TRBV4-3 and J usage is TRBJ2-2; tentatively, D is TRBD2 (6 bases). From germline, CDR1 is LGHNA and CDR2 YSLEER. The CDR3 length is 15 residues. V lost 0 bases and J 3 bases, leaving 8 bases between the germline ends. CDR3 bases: TGCGCCAGCAGCCAAGAGGACTACCACACCGGGGAGCTGTTTTTT. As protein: CASSQEDYHTGELFF.

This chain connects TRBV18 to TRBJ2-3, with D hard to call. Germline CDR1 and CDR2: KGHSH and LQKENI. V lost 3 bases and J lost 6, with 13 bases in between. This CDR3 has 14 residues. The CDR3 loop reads CASSPSPGSDTQYF. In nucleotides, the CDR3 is TGTGCCAGCTCACCCAGTCCCGGGTCGGATACGCAGTATTTT.

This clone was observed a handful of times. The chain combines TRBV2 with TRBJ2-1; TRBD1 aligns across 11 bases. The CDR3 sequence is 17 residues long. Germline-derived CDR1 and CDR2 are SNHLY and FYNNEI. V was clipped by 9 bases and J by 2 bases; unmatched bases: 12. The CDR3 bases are TGTGCCAGAGAGGAGGACAGGGGGCGAAAGGCCTACAATGAGCAGTTCTTC. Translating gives CAREEDRGRKAYNEQFF. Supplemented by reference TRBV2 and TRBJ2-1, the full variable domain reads EPEVTQTPSHQVTQMGQEVILRCVPISNHLYFYWYRQILGQKVEFLVSFYNNEISEKSEIFDDQFSVERPDGSNFTLKIRSTKLEDSAMYFCAREEDRGRKAYNEQFFGPGTRLTVL.

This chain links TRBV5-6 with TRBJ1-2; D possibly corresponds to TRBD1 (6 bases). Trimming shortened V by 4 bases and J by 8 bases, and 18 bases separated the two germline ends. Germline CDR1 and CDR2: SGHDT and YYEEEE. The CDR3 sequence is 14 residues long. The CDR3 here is CASSQGHPPGGYTF. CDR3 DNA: TGTGCCAGCAGCCAGGGACATCCACCGGGGGGCTACACCTTC.

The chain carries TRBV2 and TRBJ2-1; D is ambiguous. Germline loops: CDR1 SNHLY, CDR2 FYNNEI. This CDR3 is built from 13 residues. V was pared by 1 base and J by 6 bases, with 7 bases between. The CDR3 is CASSEGTVNEQFF. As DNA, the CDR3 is TGTGCCAGCAGTGAAGGAACGGTCAATGAGCAGTTCTTC.

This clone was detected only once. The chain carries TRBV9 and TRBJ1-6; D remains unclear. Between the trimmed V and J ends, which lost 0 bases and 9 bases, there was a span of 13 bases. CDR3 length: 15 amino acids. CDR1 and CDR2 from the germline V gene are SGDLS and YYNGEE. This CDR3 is CASSVGPNLISPLHF. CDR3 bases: TGTGCCAGCAGCGTAGGGCCCAATCTTATTTCACCCCTCCACTTT.

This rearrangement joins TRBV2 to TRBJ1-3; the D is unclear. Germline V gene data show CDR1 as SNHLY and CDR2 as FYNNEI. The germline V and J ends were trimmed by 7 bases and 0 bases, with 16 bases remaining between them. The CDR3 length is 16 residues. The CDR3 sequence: CASTRDIPSSGNTIYF. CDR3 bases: TGTGCCAGCACCAGAGACATTCCGAGCTCTGGAAACACCATATATTTT. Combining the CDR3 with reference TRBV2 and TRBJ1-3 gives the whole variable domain EPEVTQTPSHQVTQMGQEVILRCVPISNHLYFYWYRQILGQKVEFLVSFYNNEISEKSEIFDDQFSVERPDGSNFTLKIRSTKLEDSAMYFCASTRDIPSSGNTIYFGEGSWLTVV.

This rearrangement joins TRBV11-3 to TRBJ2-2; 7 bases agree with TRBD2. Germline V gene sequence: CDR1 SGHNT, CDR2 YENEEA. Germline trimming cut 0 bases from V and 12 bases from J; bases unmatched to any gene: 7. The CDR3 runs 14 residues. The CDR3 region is CASSLEDMGGKLFF. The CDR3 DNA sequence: TGTGCCAGCAGCTTAGAAGATATGGGGGGGAAGCTGTTTTTT.

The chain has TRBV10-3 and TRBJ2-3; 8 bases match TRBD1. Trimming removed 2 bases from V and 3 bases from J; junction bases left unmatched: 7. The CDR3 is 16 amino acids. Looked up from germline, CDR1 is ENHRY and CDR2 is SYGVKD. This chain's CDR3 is CAISEPPGGRTDTQYF. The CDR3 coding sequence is TGTGCCATCAGTGAGCCCCCAGGGGGCAGGACAGATACGCAGTATTTT.

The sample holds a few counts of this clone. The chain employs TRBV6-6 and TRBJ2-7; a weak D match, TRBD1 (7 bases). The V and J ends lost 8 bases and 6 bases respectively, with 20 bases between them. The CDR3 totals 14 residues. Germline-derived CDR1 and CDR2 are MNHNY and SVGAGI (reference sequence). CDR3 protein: CASSPRGQSGEQYF. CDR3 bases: TGTGCCAGCTCCCCGCGGGGACAGTCGGGCGAGCAGTACTTC.

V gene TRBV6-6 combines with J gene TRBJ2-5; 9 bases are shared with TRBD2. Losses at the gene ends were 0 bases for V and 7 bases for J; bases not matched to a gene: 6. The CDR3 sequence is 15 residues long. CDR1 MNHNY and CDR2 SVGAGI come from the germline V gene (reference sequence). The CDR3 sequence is CASSYSSSGVGTQYF. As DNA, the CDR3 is TGTGCCAGCAGTTACTCATCTAGCGGGGTTGGGACCCAGTACTTC.

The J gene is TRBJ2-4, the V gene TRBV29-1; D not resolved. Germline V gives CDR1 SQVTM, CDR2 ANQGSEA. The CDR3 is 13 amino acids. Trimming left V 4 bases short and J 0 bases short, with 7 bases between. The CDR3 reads CSVVSLAKNIQYF. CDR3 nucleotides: TGCAGCGTTGTATCTCTAGCCAAAAACATTCAGTACTTC.

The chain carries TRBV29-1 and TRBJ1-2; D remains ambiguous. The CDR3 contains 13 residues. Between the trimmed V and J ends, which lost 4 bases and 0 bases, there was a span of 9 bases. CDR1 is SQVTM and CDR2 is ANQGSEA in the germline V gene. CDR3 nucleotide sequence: TGCAGCGTTGGAGACGGAGCTAACTATGGCTACACCTTC. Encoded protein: CSVGDGANYGYTF.

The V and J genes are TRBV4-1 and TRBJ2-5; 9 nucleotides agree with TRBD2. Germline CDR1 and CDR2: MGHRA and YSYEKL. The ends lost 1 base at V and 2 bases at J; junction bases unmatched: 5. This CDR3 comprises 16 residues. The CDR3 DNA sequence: TGCGCCAGCAGCCAAGGTTGGCGGGGGGGGCAAGAGACCCAGTACTTC. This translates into CASSQGWRGGQETQYF.

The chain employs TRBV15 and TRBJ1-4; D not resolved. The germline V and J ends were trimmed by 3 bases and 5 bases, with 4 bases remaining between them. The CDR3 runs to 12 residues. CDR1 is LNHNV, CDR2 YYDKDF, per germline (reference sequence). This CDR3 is CATSSRNEKLFF. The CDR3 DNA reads TGTGCCACCAGCAGCAGAAATGAAAAACTGTTTTTT.

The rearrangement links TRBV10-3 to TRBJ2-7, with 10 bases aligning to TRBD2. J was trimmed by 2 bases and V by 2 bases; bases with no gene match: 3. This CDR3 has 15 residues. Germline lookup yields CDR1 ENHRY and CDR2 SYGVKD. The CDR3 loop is CAISEESGGAYEQYF. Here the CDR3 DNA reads TGTGCCATCAGTGAGGAAAGCGGGGGGGCCTACGAGCAGTACTTC.

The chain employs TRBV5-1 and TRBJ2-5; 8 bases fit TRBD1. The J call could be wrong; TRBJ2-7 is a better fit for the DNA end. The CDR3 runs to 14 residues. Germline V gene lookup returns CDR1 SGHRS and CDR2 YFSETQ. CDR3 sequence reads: CASSLGTGRYEQYF. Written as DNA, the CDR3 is TGCGCCAGCAGCTTGGGGACAGGGAGGTACGAGCAGTACTTC.